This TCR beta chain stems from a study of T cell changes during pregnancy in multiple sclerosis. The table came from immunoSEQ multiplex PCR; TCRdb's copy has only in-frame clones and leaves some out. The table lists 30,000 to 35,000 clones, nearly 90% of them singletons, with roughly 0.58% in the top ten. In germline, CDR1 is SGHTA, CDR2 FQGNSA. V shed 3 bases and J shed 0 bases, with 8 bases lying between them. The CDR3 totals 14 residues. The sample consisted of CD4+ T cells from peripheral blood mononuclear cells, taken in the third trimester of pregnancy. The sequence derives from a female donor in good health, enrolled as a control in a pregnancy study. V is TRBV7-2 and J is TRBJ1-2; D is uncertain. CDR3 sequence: CASSFPGANYGYTF. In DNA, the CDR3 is TGTGCCAGCAGCTTTCCGGGAGCTAACTATGGCTACACCTTC. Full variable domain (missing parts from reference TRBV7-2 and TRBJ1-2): GAGVSQSPSNKVTEKGKDVELRCDPISGHTALYWYRQSLGQGLEFLIYFQGNSAPDKSGLPSDRFSAERTGGSVSTLTIQRTQQEDSAVYLCASSFPGANYGYTFGSGTRLTVV.